This section outlines one TCR beta chain sequence together with its context. Its antigen is still unknown. The record originates from a study of T cell responses to AZD1222 COVID-19 vaccine. The study, taken as a whole, reports: Spike-wide vaccine-associated CD4 TCRs dominated at 160-218 and 743-854. Only five to seven AZD1222 recipients tested seropositive at baseline.

Trimming took 5 bases from V and 7 from J; bases not matched to a gene: 8. The germline V gene encodes CDR1 LNHDA and CDR2 SQIVND (reference sequence). The CDR3 extends over 14 amino acids. TCRdb's copy holds only in-frame clones and misses some; the assay was immunoSEQ multiplex PCR. The table records about 160,000 clones, roughly nine tenths of them present only once. The gene calls are TRBV19 and TRBJ1-5; 7 bases are a match to TRBD1. The material was peripheral blood, obtained 28 days after the second AZD1222 dose. The receptor comes from an adult who received the AZD1222 COVID-19 vaccine. The CDR3 DNA reads TGTGCCAGTAGTGAACAGGGGCTTCGCCAGCCCCAGCATTTT. It codes for CASSEQGLRQPQHF.